This T cell receptor (beta chain) is drawn from a study of shared clonotypes between healthy human individuals. The naive CD8 fraction comprised CD45RO-negative cells positively selected for CCR7 and excluded terminally differentiated effector memory CD45RA+ cells. Sequencing used immunoSEQ multiplex PCR; TCRdb keeps in-frame clones, though not all of them. The repertoire holds roughly 810,000 clones, with 96% as singletons. Unmatched junction bases numbered 4, after V lost 2 bases and J lost 0 bases. The length of the CDR3 is 15 residues. From germline, CDR1 is GTSNPN and CDR2 SVGIG (reference sequence).

The sample consisted of naive CD8+ T cells sorted from blood. The V and J genes are TRBV30 and TRBJ2-1; 7 nucleotides line up with TRBD2. This clonotype originated in a man aged 25-45 years in good health. The chain's CDR3 is CAWSSGGSSYNEQFF. The CDR3 DNA reads TGTGCCTGGAGTTCGGGCGGGAGCTCCTACAATGAGCAGTTCTTC. Based on the CDR3 plus reference TRBV30 and TRBJ2-1, the full variable domain is SQTIHQWPATLVQPVGSPLSLECTVEGTSNPNLYWYRQAAGRGLQLLFYSVGIGQISSEVPQNLSASRPQDRQFILSSKKLLLSDSGFYLCAWSSGGSSYNEQFFGPGTRLTVL.